Each of the 25 T cell receptor beta chains below was sequenced from the same sample in a study of blood T cells in healthy people across ages. A second 7 to 11 cycle PCR used barcoded and J-beta primers. TCRdb re-called the 5' RACE reads through MiXCR, storing one row per CDR3 protein. The table shows over 500,000 distinct CDR3 sequences, with around 27% occurring only once. The same specimen was also included in a second study, on T cells of mothers and their children.

The sample was blood. The source is a boy younger than 10 in good health.

This CDR3 is CASSYGQGLTKNIQYF. The DNA for the CDR3 is TGTGCCAGCAGCTACGGACAGGGTCTAACCAAAAACATTCAGTACTTC. The chain employs TRBV7-9 and TRBJ2-4; 8 bases fit TRBD1. The CDR3 contains 16 residues. The J segment lost 2 bases and the V segment lost 4 bases, leaving 7 bases of the junction unmatched. Germline CDR1 SEHNR, CDR2 FQNEAQ (reference sequence).

This clonotype came up once. The chain joins TRBV9 to TRBJ1-6; D may be TRBD1 (5 bases). CDR3 size: 13 residues. V was clipped by 5 bases and J by 9 bases, with 12 bases between them. CDR1 is SGDLS, CDR2 YYNGEE, per germline. In DNA form, the CDR3 reads TGTGCCAGCAGTGCCCAGGGAGGTTCACCCCTCCACTTT. The encoded protein is CASSAQGGSPLHF.

This sequence joins TRBV12-3 or TRBV12-4 and TRBJ2-2; D call uncertain. CDR3 length: 14 amino acids. Trimming removed 2 bases from V and 6 bases from J, with 10 bases in between. The CDR3, as DNA: TGTGCCAGCAGTTTAAACGACGCGTCCGGGGAGCTGTTTTTT. Protein product: CASSLNDASGELFF.

The chain has TRBV20-1 and TRBJ2-7; possible D gene TRBD2, 6 bases. The V end lost 3 bases, the J end lost 6 bases, and 12 bases lay between the germline ends. The CDR3 sequence is 12 residues long. Per germline, CDR1 DFQATT and CDR2 SNEGSKA (reference sequence). In DNA, the CDR3 is TGCAGTGCTAGCGGGAGATGGAGCGAGCAGTACTTC. It yields the protein CSASGRWSEQYF.

The gene calls are TRBV10-3 and TRBJ2-5, with TRBD1 identical over 7 bases. The germline gives CDR1 ENHRY, CDR2 SYGVKD. J was trimmed by 2 bases and V by 5 bases; bases with no gene match: 5. The CDR3 runs 14 residues. The CDR3 protein is CAISFGQEQETQYF. CDR3 DNA: TGTGCCATCAGTTTCGGACAGGAGCAAGAGACCCAGTACTTC.

The sample holds one count of this clonotype. V gene TRBV15 combines with J gene TRBJ1-5; perhaps TRBD1 as D (5 bases). CDR1 and CDR2 (germline): LNHNV, YYDKDF (reference sequence). This CDR3 contains 15 residues. Trimming shortened V by 3 bases and J by 6 bases, and 15 bases separated the two germline ends. CDR3 bases: TGTGCCACCAGCAGGGGTGGAGGGACGGGTCAGCCCCAGCATTTT. As protein: CATSRGGGTGQPQHF.

This chain joins TRBV5-1 and TRBJ2-5, with TRBD2 identical over 8 bases. V lost 4 bases to trimming and J lost 4 bases; unmatched junction nucleotides: 9. CDR1 is SGHRS, CDR2 YFSETQ, per germline. This CDR3 is 15 amino acids long. The CDR3 coding sequence is TGCGCCAGCAGCCTTACTAGCGGCCTTGGAGAGACCCAGTACTTC. The encoded protein is CASSLTSGLGETQYF.

Turning to this clonotype: An end of the junction differs from the germline gene, which may be a read error. V is TRBV15 and J is TRBJ2-4; D is tentatively TRBD1 or TRBD2 (5 bases each). This CDR3 is built from 17 residues. Germline CDR1 LNHNV, CDR2 YYDKDF (reference sequence). Here the CDR3 reads CATSRVRDLRAKNIQHF. The CDR3, as DNA: TGTGCCACCAGCAGAGTTAGGGACCTTCGGGCCAAAAACATTCAGCACTTC.

V is TRBV7-9 and J is TRBJ2-2; TRBD1 is a possible D gene (6 bases). V lost 7 bases and J lost 4, with 13 bases in between. Germline V gene data show CDR1 as SEHNR and CDR2 as FQNEAQ (reference sequence). This CDR3 has 14 residues. For the CDR3, the DNA is TGTGCCAGCACCGCCAGGGGATTCACCGGGGAGCTGTTTTTT. This gives the protein CASTARGFTGELFF.

This clonotype was seen once. The CDR3 sequence: CATSERDRGGTDTQYF. The CDR3 nucleotides read TGTGCCACCAGTGAACGGGACAGGGGAGGCACAGATACGCAGTATTTT. The V call is TRBV24-1, the J call TRBJ2-3, with TRBD1 identical over 10 bases. V lost 4 bases and J lost 1; bases outside the gene matches: 4. Per the germline V gene, CDR1 is KGHDR and CDR2 is SFDVKD. The CDR3 sequence is 16 residues long.

This clonotype was recorded a few times. The V and J genes are TRBV7-2 and TRBJ2-7; D is undetermined. TRBJ2-1 explains the end of the DNA better; the J call may be wrong. CDR3 length: 14 residues. CDR1 is SGHTA, CDR2 FQGNSA, per germline. The DNA for the CDR3 is TGTGCCAGCAACCCCTGGGCCGTGAACAATGAGCAGTTCTTC. This codes for CASNPWAVNNEQFF.

The chain employs TRBV6-6 and TRBJ1-2; D possibly corresponds to TRBD1 (5 bases). The CDR3 runs 17 residues. The V gene lost 10 bases and the J gene lost 4 bases, with 28 bases spanning the gap. The germline gives CDR1 MNHNY, CDR2 SVGAGI (reference sequence). CDR3 bases: TGTGCCACCTATCCCGCGGTAGGGGAGGGCATTGTCTATGGCTACACCTTC. Translated: CATYPAVGEGIVYGYTF.

The chain recombines TRBV12-3 or TRBV12-4 with TRBJ2-7, with 9 bases fitting TRBD1. The J segment lost 3 bases and the V segment lost 8 bases, leaving 2 bases of the junction unmatched. The CDR3 loop spans 12 amino acids. Here the CDR3 reads CASATGGYEQYF. CDR3 nucleotides: TGTGCCAGCGCGACAGGGGGCTACGAGCAGTACTTC.

The chain employs TRBV7-9 and TRBJ2-3, with TRBD2 matching 9 bases. CDR1 is SEHNR, CDR2 FQNEAQ, per germline (reference sequence). V dropped 6 bases and J dropped 0; count of bases not matched to a gene: 16. The CDR3 has 19 residues. The chain's CDR3 is CASRAGGPIKLNSTDTQYF. DNA for the CDR3: TGTGCCAGCAGAGCGGGGGGCCCTATAAAACTAAATAGCACAGATACGCAGTATTTT. The variable domain in full, completed from reference TRBV7-9 and TRBJ2-3, reads DTGVSQNPRHKITKRGQNVTFRCDPISEHNRLYWYRQTLGQGPEFLTYFQNEAQLEKSRLLSDRFSAERPKGSFSTLEIQRTEQGDSAMYLCASRAGGPIKLNSTDTQYFGPGTRLTVL.

This clonotype has only a few counts. This chain uses TRBV12-3 or TRBV12-4 with TRBJ1-5; 7 bases fit TRBD1. Losses at the gene ends were 3 bases for V and 0 bases for J; bases not matched to a gene: 14. The CDR3 is made up of 19 amino acids. CDR3 in amino acids: CASSFTPARGVYSNQPQHF. In DNA form, the CDR3 reads TGTGCCAGCAGTTTTACTCCCGCCAGGGGGGTTTATAGCAATCAGCCCCAGCATTTT.

This clonotype was seen many times. The chain joins TRBV2 to TRBJ2-1; D not resolved. The CDR3 is 10 amino acids. CDR1 SNHLY and CDR2 FYNNEI come from the germline V gene. Trimming removed 8 bases at V and 3 bases at J, with 2 bases between. CDR3: CASRYNEQFF. Written as DNA, the CDR3 is TGTGCCAGCCGCTACAATGAGCAGTTCTTC.

This chain connects TRBV12-3 or TRBV12-4 to TRBJ1-1; possible D gene TRBD1, 5 bases. The length of the CDR3 is 14 residues. Deletions cut 3 bases from V and 6 bases from J, with 14 bases between. In DNA, the CDR3 is TGTGCCAGCAGTTTGGGGCCGGTGGGGGCTGAAGCTTTCTTT. Amino acid sequence: CASSLGPVGAEAFF.

This clonotype was counted between two and nine times. The chain is built from TRBV15 and TRBJ2-3, with D unresolved. Germline CDR1 reads LNHNV; CDR2 reads YYDKDF (reference sequence). The CDR3 consists of 15 residues. V gave up 5 bases and J gave up 2 bases, with 14 bases separating them. The CDR3 here is CATSPSAEHTDTQYF. CDR3 DNA sequence: TGTGCCACCAGCCCCTCGGCGGAGCACACAGATACGCAGTATTTT.

This clonotype has a handful of counts. CDR3 nucleotides: TGTGCCAGCAGCCCCTTAGCGGGAGACTACGAGCAGTACTTC. Its protein is CASSPLAGDYEQYF. This chain uses TRBV7-8 with TRBJ2-7; 9 bases align to TRBD2. The germline V gene encodes CDR1 SGHVS and CDR2 FQNEAQ. Unmatched junction bases numbered 5, after V lost 5 bases and J lost 3 bases. CDR3 length: 14 residues.

V is TRBV9 and J is TRBJ2-3, with TRBD2 matching 9 bases. This CDR3 has 16 amino acids. The junction had 10 bases not matched to a gene; V was cut back by 3 bases and J by 5 bases. Germline CDR1 SGDLS, CDR2 YYNGEE. As DNA, the CDR3 is TGTGCCAGCAGCGAGGGGCGCGGGGGGGCCGTAGATACGCAGTATTTT. It encodes CASSEGRGGAVDTQYF.

The chain recombines TRBV12-3 or TRBV12-4 with TRBJ2-4; TRBD2 might be the D (6 bases). The CDR3 runs to 15 residues. Trimming took 6 bases from V and 4 from J, leaving 16 bases between them. The CDR3 nucleotides are TGTGCCAGCAGCCACCCCCTAGCGAGAAAAAACATTCAGTACTTC. The encoded protein is CASSHPLARKNIQYF.

The chain is built from TRBV14 and TRBJ2-7; 14 nucleotides match TRBD2. Germline lookup yields CDR1 SGHDN and CDR2 FVKESK. The V and J ends lost 2 bases and 6 bases, in that order; junction bases with no gene match: 18. This CDR3 has 20 amino acids. CDR3 bases: TGTGCCAGCAGCCAAACCTCCGCGACTAGCGGGAGGGTAGGTCACAGCGAGCAGTACTTC. Protein product: CASSQTSATSGRVGHSEQYF.

The sample holds a few counts of this clonotype. The chain is built from TRBV13 and TRBJ2-5, with TRBD1 as a possible D gene (5 bases). With 0 bases removed from V and 7 bases from J, the gap between germline ends came to 18 bases. This CDR3 comprises 16 residues. Germline CDR1 PRHDT, CDR2 FYEKMQ (reference sequence). The CDR3 protein is CASSLGQGRLQGTQYF. The CDR3 DNA is TGTGCCAGCAGCTTAGGCCAGGGTAGGCTGCAGGGGACCCAGTACTTC. Based on the CDR3 plus reference TRBV13 and TRBJ2-5, the full variable domain is AAGVIQSPRHLIKEKRETATLKCYPIPRHDTVYWYQQGPGQDPQFLISFYEKMQSDKGSIPDRFSAQQFSDYHSELNMSSLELGDSALYFCASSLGQGRLQGTQYFGPGTRLLVL.

CDR3: CASSLGDRGGYGYTF. The CDR3 region has the DNA TGTGCCAGCAGTTTAGGAGACAGGGGGGGCTATGGCTACACCTTC. The gene calls are TRBV12-3 or TRBV12-4 and TRBJ1-2; 9 bases align to TRBD1. Trimming cost V 1 base and J 4 bases; bases outside gene matches: 4. CDR3 size: 15 residues.

The J gene is TRBJ2-7, the V gene TRBV20-1; 13 bases fit TRBD2. V trimming: 6 bases; J trimming: 2 bases; junction bases outside the gene matches: 7. Germline V gene sequence: CDR1 DFQATT, CDR2 SNEGSKA (reference sequence). The CDR3 is 15 amino acids. The chain's CDR3 is CSASDGLAGAYEQYF. Here the CDR3 DNA reads TGCAGTGCCTCTGACGGACTAGCGGGAGCCTACGAGCAGTACTTC.